The following is a T cell receptor (beta chain) sequence with its context. Its antigen is unknown. The length of the CDR3 is 17 residues. Germline CDR1 is SGHVS and CDR2 is FQNEAQ. These data are taken from a study of T cells expressing NK-cell markers. Study observations and caveats: NKG2C+ dominant clonotype frequencies in 6 or 7 donors were about 1.0-8% of CD8+ T cells. The study found these clonotypes also leading the CD3+CD56-NKG2C+ fraction in a few donors.

UMI-tagged 5'RACE template switching yielded the TCR beta cDNA. TCRdb reprocessed the 5' RACE reads, with one entry per CDR3 protein and no DNA. The sample is made up of some 140,000 distinct CDR3 sequences, and the top ten hold roughly a third of it. This clonotype originated in a woman aged 45-60 years in good health. Source material: blood T cells: a sorted CD56 or NKG2C T cell subset, CD4+ or CD8+ T cells, or bulk PBMC T cells (not recorded which). V usage is TRBV7-8 and J usage is TRBJ1-1; without DNA, the TCRdb call of TRBD1 cannot be checked. The CDR3 is CASSLAGSFAGVTEAFF.